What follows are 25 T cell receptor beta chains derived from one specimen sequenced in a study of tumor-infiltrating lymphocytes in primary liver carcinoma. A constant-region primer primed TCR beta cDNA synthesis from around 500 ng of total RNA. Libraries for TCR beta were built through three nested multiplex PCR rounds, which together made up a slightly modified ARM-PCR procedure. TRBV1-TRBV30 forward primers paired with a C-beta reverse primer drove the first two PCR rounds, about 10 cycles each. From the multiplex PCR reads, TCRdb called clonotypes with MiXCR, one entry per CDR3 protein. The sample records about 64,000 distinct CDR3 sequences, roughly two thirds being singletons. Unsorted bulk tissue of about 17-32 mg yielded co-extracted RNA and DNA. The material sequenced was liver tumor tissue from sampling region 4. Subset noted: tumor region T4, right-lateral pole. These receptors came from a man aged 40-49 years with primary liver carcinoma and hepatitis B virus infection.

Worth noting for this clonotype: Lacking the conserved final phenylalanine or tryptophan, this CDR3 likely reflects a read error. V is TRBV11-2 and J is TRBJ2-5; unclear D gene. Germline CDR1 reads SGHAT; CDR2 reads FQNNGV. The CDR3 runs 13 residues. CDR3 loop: CARSLVLEEIQYL. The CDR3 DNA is TGTGCCAGGAGCTTAGTTCTGGAAGAGATCCAGTACCTC.

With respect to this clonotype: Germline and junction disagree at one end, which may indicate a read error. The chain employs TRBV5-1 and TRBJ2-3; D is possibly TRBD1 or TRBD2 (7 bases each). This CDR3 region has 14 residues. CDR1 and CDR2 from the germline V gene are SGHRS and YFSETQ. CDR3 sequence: CASSRQGGHRYAVF. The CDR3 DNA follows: TGCGCCAGCAGCCGACAGGGAGGGCACAGATACGCAGTATTT.

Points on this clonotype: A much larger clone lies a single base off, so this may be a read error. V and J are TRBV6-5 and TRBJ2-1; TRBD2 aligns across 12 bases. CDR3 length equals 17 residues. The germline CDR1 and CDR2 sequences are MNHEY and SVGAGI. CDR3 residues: CASRPPGLAGIYNEQLF. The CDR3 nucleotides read TGTGCCAGCAGACCACCTGGACTAGCGGGGATCTACAATGAGCAGTTATTC.

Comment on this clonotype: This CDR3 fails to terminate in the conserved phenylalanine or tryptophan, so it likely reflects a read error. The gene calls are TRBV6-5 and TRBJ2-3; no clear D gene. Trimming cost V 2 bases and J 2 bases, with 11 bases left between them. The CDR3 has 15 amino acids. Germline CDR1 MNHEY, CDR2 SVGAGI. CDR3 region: CASSYRRPDTDTQYC. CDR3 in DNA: TGTGCCAGCAGTTACCGCCGGCCCGACACAGATACGCAGTATTGT.

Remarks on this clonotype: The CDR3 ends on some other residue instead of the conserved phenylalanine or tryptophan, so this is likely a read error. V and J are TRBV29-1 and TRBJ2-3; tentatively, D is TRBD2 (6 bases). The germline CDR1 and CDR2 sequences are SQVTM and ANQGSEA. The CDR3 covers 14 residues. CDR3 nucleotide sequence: TGCAGTGTTTCCGGGACTGGGGCGTCAGTTACGCAGTATTTA. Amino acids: CSVSGTGASVTQYL.

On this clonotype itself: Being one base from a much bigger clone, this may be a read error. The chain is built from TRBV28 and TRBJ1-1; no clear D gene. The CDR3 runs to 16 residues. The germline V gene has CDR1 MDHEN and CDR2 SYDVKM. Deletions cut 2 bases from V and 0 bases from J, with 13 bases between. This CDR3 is CASSLPSAAMNTEAFF. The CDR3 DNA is TGTGCCAGCAGTTTACCCTCGGCGGCCATGAACACTGAAGCTTTCTTT. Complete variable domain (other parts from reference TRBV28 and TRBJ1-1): DVKVTQSSRYLVKRTGEKVFLECVQDMDHENMFWYRQDPGLGLRLIYFSYDVKMKEKGDIPEGYSVSREKKERFSLILESASTNQTSMYLCASSLPSAAMNTEAFFGQGTRLTVV.

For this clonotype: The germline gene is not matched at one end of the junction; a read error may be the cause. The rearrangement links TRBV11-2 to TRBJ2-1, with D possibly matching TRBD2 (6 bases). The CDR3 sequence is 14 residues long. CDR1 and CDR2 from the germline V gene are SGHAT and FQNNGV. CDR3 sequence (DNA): TGTGCAAGCAACTTATACCGACTAGTTAGTGAGCAGTTTTTC. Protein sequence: CASNLYRLVSEQFF.

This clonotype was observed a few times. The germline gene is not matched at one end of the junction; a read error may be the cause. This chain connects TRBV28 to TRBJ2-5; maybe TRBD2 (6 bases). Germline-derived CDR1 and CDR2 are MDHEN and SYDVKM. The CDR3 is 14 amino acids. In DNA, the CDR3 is TGTACCAGCAATTTATGGGCGGGGATGGAGACCCAGTACTTC. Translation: CTSNLWAGMETQYF.

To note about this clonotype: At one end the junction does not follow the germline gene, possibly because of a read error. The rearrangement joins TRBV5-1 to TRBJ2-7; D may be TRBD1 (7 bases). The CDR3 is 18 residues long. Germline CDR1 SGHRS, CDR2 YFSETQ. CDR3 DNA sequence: TGCGCCGGCAACTTGGTTGGCGGTTGCGCGGGACAGTCCTACGAACAGTACTTC. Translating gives CAGNLVGGCAGQSYEQYF.

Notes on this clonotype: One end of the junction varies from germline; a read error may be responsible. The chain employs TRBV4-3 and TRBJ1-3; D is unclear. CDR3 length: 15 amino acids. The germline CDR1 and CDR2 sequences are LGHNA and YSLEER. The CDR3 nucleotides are TGCGCCAGCAACCACAACCAAAACTCTAGAAACACCATGTATTTT. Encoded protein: CASNHNQNSRNTMYF.

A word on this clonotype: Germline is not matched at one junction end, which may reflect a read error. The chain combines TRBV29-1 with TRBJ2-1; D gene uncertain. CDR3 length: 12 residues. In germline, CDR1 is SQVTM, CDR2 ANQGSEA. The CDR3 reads CSARIGCNERFF. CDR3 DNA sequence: TGCAGCGCCCGGATAGGGTGCAATGAGCGGTTCTTC.

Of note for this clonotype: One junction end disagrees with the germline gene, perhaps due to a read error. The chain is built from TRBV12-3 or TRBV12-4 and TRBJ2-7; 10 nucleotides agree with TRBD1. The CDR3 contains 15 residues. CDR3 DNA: TGTGCCAGTAGTATGTGGACAGGGGGGTCTTACGTGCAGTACTTC. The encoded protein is CASSMWTGGSYVQYF.

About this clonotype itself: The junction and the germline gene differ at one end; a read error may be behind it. The CDR3 DNA reads as TGTGGCAGCAGAGACGGACTAGCTAGAGTCGGGGAGCTGTTTTTT. Amino acid sequence: CGSRDGLARVGELFF. The gene calls are TRBV6-1 and TRBJ2-2, with TRBD2 matching over 8 bases. The germline gives CDR1 MNHNS, CDR2 SASEGT. This CDR3 has 15 amino acids.

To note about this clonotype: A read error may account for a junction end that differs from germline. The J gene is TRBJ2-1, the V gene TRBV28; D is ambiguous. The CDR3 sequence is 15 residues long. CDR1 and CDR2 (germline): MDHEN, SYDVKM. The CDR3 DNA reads TGTGCCGGCAGTTTATCGGGCCGGGTGGGGAATGTGCAGTTCTTC. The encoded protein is CAGSLSGRVGNVQFF.

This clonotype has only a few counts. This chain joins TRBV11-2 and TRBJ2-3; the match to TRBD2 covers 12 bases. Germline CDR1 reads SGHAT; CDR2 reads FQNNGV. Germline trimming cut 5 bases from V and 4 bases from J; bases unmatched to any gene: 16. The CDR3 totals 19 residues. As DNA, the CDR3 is TGTGCCAGCAGCCGATCGCCGAGACTAGCGGGAGAGAGGGCAGATACGCAGTATTTT. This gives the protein CASSRSPRLAGERADTQYF.

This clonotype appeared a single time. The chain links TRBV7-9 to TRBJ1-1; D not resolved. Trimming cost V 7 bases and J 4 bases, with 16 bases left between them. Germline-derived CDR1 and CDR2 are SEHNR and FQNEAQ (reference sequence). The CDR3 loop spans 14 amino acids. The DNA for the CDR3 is TGTGCCAGCAACCCTGGCTCCGATGGCACTGAAGCTTTCTTT. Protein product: CASNPGSDGTEAFF.

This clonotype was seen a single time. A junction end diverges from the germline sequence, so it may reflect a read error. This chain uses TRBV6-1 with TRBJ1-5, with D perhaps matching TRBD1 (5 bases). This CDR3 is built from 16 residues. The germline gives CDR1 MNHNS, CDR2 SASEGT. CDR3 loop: CARSEGACDSNQPQHF. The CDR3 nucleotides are TGTGCCAGAAGTGAAGGGGCATGCGATAGCAATCAGCCCCAGCATTTT.

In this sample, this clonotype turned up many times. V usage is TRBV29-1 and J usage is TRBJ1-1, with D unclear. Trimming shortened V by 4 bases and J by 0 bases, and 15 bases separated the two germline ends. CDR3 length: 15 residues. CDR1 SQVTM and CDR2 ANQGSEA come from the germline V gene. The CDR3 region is CSVAPGWGMNTEAFF. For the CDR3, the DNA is TGCAGCGTTGCCCCGGGATGGGGAATGAACACTGAAGCTTTCTTT.

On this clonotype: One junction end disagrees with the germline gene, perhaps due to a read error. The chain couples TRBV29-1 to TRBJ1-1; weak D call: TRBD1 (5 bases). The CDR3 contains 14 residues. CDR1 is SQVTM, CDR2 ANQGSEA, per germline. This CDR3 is CSGRRGGEVTEALF. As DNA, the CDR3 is TGTAGTGGCCGCCGGGGGGGGGAGGTCACTGAAGCTCTCTTT. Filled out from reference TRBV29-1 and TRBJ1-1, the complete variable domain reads SAVISQKPSRDICQRGTSLTIQCQVDSQVTMMFWYRQQPGQSLTLIATANQGSEATYESGFVIDKFPISRPNLTFSTLTVSNMSPEDSSIYLCSGRRGGEVTEALFGQGTRLTVV.

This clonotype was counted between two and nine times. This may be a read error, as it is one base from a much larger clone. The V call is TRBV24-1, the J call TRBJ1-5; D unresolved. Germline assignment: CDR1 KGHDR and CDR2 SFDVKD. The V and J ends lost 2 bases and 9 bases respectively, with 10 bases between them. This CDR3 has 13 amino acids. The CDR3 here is CATSDSRFWPQHF. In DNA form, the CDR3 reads TGTGCCACCAGTGATTCCAGGTTTTGGCCCCAGCATTTT.

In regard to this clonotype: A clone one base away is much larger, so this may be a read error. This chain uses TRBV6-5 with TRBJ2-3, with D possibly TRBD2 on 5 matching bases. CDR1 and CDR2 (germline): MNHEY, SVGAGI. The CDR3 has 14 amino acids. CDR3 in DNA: TGTCCCAGCATCAGATTATCGGGGTCAGATACGCAGTATTTT. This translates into CPSIRLSGSDTQYF.

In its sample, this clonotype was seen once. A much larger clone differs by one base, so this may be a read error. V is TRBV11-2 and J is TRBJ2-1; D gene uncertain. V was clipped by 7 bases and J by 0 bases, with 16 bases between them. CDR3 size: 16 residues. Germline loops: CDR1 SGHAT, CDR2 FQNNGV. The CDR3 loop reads CASTFFIQSSYNEQFF. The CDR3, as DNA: TGTGCCAGCACTTTTTTTATCCAGAGCTCCTACAATGAGCAGTTCTTC.

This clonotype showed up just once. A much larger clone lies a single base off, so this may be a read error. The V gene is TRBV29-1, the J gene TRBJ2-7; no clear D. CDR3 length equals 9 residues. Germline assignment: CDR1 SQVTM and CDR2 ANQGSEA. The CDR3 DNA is TGCAACCTTCCCCTTGAGCAGTACTTC. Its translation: CNLPLEQYF.

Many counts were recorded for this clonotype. CDR3 amino acids: CASGTGGDQPQHF. In DNA form, the CDR3 reads TGTGCCAGCGGGACGGGGGGGGATCAGCCCCAGCATTTT. This rearrangement joins TRBV7-8 to TRBJ1-5, with D possibly being TRBD1 (5 bases). The V and J ends lost 8 bases and 5 bases respectively, with 13 bases between them. This CDR3 region has 13 residues. CDR1 and CDR2 (germline): SGHVS, FQNEAQ.

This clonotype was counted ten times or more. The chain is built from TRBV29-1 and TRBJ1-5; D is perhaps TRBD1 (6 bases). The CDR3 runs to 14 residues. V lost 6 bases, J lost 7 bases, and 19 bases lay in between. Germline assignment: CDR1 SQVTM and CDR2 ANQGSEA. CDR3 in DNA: TGCAGCGTATCCGAACAGGGTCATGGGCAGCCCCAGCATTTT. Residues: CSVSEQGHGQPQHF.